Below, one TCR beta chain is given with its context. The sample comes from a study of T cell changes during pregnancy in multiple sclerosis. This CDR3 contains 16 residues. Germline CDR1 and CDR2: LNHNV and YYDKDF (reference sequence). V was clipped by 1 base and J by 5 bases, with 18 bases between them. TCRdb's table, derived via immunoSEQ multiplex PCR, lists solely in-frame clones and lacks some. Among over 30,000 clones listed, around 89% were seen once. Sequenced here: CD8+ T cells from peripheral blood mononuclear cells, sampled in the third trimester of pregnancy. The V gene is TRBV15, the J gene TRBJ2-7; possible D gene TRBD1, 6 bases. This sequence originates from a female donor with multiple sclerosis, enrolled in a pregnancy study. CDR3 amino acids: CATSRGADRRTHEQYF. The CDR3 DNA is TGTGCCACCAGCAGAGGAGCCGACAGGAGGACCCACGAGCAGTACTTC.